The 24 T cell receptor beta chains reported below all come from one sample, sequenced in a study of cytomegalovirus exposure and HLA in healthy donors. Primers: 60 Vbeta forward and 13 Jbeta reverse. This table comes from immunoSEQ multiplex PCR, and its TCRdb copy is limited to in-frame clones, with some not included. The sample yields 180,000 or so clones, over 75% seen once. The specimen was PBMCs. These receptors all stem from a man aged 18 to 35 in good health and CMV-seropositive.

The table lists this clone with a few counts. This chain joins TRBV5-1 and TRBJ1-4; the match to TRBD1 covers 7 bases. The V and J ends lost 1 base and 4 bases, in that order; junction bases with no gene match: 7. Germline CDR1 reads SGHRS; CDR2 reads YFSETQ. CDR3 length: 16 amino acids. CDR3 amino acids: CASSLSGTVINEKLFF. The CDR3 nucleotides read TGCGCCAGCAGCTTGTCTGGGACAGTGATTAATGAAAAACTGTTTTTT.

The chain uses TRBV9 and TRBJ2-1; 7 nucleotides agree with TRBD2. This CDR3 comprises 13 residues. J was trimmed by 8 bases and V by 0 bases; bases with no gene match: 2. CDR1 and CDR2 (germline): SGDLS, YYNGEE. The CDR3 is CASSVEGGHEQFF. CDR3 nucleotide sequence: TGTGCCAGCAGCGTAGAGGGAGGGCATGAGCAGTTCTTC.

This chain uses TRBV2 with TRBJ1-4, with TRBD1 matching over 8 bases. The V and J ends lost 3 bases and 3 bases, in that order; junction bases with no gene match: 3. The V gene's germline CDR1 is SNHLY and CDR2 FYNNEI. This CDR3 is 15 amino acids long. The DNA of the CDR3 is TGTGCCAGCAGTGATCAGGGGGCGGCTAATGAAAAACTGTTTTTT. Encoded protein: CASSDQGAANEKLFF.

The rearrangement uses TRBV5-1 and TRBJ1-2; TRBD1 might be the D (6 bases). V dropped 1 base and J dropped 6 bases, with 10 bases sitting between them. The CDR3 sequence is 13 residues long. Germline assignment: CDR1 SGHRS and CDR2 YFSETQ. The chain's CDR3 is CASSLIAGDGYTF. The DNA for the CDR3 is TGCGCCAGCAGCTTGATCGCAGGGGATGGCTACACCTTC.

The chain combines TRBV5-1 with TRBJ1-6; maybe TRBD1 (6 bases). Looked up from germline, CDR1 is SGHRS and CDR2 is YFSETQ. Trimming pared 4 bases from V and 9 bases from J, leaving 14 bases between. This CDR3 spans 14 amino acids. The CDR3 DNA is TGCGCCAGCAGCCTAAACAGGGAACGTTCACCCCTCCACTTT. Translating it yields CASSLNRERSPLHF.

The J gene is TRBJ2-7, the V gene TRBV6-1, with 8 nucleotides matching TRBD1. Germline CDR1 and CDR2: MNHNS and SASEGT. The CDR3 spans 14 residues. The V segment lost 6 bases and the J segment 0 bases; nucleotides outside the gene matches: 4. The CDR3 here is CASRGQEISYEQYF. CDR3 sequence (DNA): TGTGCCAGCAGGGGACAGGAAATCTCCTACGAGCAGTACTTC.

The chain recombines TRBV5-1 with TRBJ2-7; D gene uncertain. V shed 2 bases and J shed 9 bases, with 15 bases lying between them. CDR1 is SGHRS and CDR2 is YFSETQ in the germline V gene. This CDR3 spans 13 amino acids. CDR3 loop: CASSFGAVSAQYF. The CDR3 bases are TGCGCCAGCAGCTTCGGCGCGGTTTCCGCGCAGTACTTC. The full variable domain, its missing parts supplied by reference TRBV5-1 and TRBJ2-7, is KAGVTQTPRYLIKTRGQQVTLSCSPISGHRSVSWYQQTPGQGLQFLFEYFSETQRNKGNFPGRFSGRQFSNSRSEMNVSTLELGDSALYLCASSFGAVSAQYFGPGTRLTVT.

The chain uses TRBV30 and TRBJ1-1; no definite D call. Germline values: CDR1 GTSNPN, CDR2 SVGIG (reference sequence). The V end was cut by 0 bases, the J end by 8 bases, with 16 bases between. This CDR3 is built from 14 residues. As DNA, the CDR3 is TGTGCCTGGAGTGTTAGCGGCGTCACGAAGGAAGCTTTCTTT. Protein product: CAWSVSGVTKEAFF.

Written as DNA, the CDR3 is TGTGCCAGCAGTTACTCGAACACTGAAGCTTTCTTT. This codes for CASSYSNTEAFF. The chain uses TRBV13 and TRBJ1-1; D remains ambiguous. The V gene's germline CDR1 is PRHDT and CDR2 FYEKMQ (reference sequence). This CDR3 contains 12 residues. The V end was cut by 6 bases, the J end by 1 base, with 6 bases between.

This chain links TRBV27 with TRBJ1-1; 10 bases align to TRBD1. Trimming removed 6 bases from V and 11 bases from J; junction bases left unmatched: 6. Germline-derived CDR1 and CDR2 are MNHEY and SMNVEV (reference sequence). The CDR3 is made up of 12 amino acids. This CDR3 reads CASRTGGADAFF. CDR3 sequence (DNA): TGTGCCAGCAGGACAGGGGGCGCAGACGCTTTCTTT.

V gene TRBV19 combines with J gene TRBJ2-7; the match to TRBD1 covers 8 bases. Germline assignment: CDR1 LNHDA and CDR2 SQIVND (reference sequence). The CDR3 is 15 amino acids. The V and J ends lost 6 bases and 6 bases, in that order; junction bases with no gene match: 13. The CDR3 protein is CASSLGQGALFEQYF. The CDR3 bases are TGTGCCAGTAGCCTAGGCCAGGGGGCGCTTTTCGAGCAGTACTTC.

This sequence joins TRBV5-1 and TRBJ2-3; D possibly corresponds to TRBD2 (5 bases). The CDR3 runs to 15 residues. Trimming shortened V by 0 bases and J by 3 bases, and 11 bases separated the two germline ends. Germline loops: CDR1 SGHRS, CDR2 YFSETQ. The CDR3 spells CASSLASQRTDTQYF. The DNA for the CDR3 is TGCGCCAGCAGCTTGGCGTCCCAGCGGACAGATACGCAGTATTTT.

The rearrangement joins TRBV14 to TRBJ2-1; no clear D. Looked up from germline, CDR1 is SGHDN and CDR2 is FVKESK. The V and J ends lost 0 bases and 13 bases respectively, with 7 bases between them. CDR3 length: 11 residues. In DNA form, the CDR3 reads TGTGCCAGCAGCCAAGATCATCTACAGTTCTTC. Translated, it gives CASSQDHLQFF.

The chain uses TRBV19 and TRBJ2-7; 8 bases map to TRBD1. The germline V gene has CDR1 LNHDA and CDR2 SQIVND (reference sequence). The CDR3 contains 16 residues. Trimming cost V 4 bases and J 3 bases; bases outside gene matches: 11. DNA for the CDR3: TGTGCCAGTAGTAATGGGGCCGGGACAGGAAACTACGAGCAGTACTTC. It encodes CASSNGAGTGNYEQYF. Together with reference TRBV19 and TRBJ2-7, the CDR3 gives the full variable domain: DGGITQSPKYLFRKEGQNVTLSCEQNLNHDAMYWYRQDPGQGLRLIYYSQIVNDFQKGDIAEGYSVSREKKESFPLTVTSAQKNPTAFYLCASSNGAGTGNYEQYFGPGTRLTVT.

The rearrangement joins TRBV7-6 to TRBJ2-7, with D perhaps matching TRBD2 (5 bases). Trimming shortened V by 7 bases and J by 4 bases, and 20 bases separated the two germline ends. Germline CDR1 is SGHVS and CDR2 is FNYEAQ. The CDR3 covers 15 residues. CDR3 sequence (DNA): TGTGCCAGCACCCCAACGTCCCGGGGTGCGTACGAGCAGTACTTC. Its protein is CASTPTSRGAYEQYF. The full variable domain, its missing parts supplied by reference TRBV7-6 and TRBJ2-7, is GAGVSQSPRYKVTKRGQDVALRCDPISGHVSLYWYRQALGQGPEFLTYFNYEAQQDKSGLPNDRFSAERPEGSISTLTIQRTEQRDSAMYRCASTPTSRGAYEQYFGPGTRLTVT.

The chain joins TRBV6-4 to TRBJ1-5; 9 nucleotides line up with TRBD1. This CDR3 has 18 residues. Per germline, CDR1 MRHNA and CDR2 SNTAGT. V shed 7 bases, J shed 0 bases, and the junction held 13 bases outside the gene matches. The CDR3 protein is CASTSRDRASYSNQPQHF. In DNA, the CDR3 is TGTGCCAGCACGTCCCGGGACAGGGCCTCCTATAGCAATCAGCCCCAGCATTTT.

In DNA form, the CDR3 reads TGTGCCAGCAGGGGACAGGGCCCCCGCTATGGCTACACCTTC. Its translation is CASRGQGPRYGYTF. The rearrangement uses TRBV6-1 and TRBJ1-2, with 9 bases aligning to TRBD1. The CDR3 has 14 residues. With 6 bases clipped from V and 4 bases from J, the junction kept 6 bases outside the gene matches. CDR1 is MNHNS and CDR2 is SASEGT in the germline V gene.

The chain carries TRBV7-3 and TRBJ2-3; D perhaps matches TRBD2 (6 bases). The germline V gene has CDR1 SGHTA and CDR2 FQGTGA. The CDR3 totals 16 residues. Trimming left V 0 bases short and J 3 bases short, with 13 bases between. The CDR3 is CASSLTGGAGTDTQYF. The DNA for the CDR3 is TGTGCCAGCAGCTTAACAGGCGGGGCAGGGACAGATACGCAGTATTTT.

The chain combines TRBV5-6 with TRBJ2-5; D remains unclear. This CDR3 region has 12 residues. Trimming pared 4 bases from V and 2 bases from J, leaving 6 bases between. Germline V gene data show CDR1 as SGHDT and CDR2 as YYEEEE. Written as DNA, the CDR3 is TGTGCCAGCAGCCCAGGACAAGAGACCCAGTACTTC. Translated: CASSPGQETQYF.

DNA for the CDR3: TGTGCCTGGAGCTTTGGAACAGGGGATTACCGAGACACCGGGGAGCTGTTTTTT. Its translation is CAWSFGTGDYRDTGELFF. V gene TRBV30 combines with J gene TRBJ2-2; 7 bases fit TRBD1. The CDR3 extends over 18 amino acids. V was pared by 3 bases and J by 3 bases, with 16 bases of the junction left unmatched. Germline loops: CDR1 GTSNPN, CDR2 SVGIG (reference sequence).

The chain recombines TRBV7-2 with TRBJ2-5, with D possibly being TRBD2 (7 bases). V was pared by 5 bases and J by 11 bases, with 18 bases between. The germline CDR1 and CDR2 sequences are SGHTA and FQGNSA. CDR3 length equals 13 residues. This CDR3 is CASSLSGGREQYF. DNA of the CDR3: TGTGCCAGCAGCCTCTCCGGGGGGCGAGAGCAGTACTTC. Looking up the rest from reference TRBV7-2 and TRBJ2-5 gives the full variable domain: GAGVSQSPSNKVTEKGKDVELRCDPISGHTALYWYRQSLGQGLEFLIYFQGNSAPDKSGLPSDRFSAERTGGSVSTLTIQRTQQEDSAVYLCASSLSGGREQYFGPGTRLLVL.

The CDR3 coding sequence is TGTGCCATCAGGCCTAGCGGGGCAACAGATACGCAGTATTTT. Its translation: CAIRPSGATDTQYF. This sequence joins TRBV10-3 and TRBJ2-3, with TRBD2 matching 9 bases. Germline V CDR1 and CDR2: ENHRY, SYGVKD. The CDR3 totals 14 residues. The J segment lost 3 bases and the V segment lost 6 bases, leaving 4 bases of the junction unmatched.

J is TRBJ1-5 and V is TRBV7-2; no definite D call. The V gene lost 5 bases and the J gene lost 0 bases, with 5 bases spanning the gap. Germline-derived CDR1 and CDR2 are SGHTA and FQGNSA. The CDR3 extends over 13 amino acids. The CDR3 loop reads CASSQYSNQPQHF. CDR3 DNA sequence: TGTGCCAGCAGCCAGTATAGCAATCAGCCCCAGCATTTT.

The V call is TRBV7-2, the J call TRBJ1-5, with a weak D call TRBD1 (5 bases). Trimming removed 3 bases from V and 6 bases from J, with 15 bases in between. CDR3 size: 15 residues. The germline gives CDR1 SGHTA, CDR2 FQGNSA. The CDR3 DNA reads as TGTGCCAGCAGCTTGGACGACAGTAGGAGTCAGCCCCAGCATTTT. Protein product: CASSLDDSRSQPQHF. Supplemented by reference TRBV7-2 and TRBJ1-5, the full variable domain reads GAGVSQSPSNKVTEKGKDVELRCDPISGHTALYWYRQSLGQGLEFLIYFQGNSAPDKSGLPSDRFSAERTGGSVSTLTIQRTQQEDSAVYLCASSLDDSRSQPQHFGDGTRLSIL.